The entry that follows covers one T cell receptor beta chain sequence. The data were obtained in a study of blood T cells in healthy people across ages. It was with a sample-barcoded 5' primer and a J-beta primer mix that a second PCR of roughly 6 to 12 cycles was run. TCRdb analysed the 5' RACE reads with MiXCR anew, one entry per CDR3 protein. This repertoire shows 800,000 or so distinct CDR3 sequences, 46% found once; its top ten account for around 18%. This TCR was sampled from a man older than 75 in good health. Sequencing was carried out using blood.

CDR3 bases: TGTGCCAGCAGCCGCGGGGTGGGCGGGGGCTACAATGAGCAGTTCTTC. It is translated as CASSRGVGGGYNEQFF. J is TRBJ2-1 and V is TRBV11-1; TRBD2 matches 7 bases. Trimming cost V 5 bases and J 3 bases; bases outside gene matches: 10. CDR3 length equals 16 residues. Germline V gene lookup returns CDR1 SGHAT and CDR2 FQDESV (reference sequence). The whole variable domain, filled in from reference TRBV11-1 and TRBJ2-1, reads EAEVAQSPRYKITEKSQAVAFWCDPISGHATLYWYRQILGQGPELLVQFQDESVVDDSQLPKDRFSAERLKGVDSTLKIQPAELGDSAMYLCASSRGVGGGYNEQFFGPGTRLTVL.